This T cell receptor beta chain appears in the sequencing data of a study of T cells in Graves' hyperthyroidism and ophthalmopathy (dated by TCRdb to between 2019 and 2020). Study-level background: Peripheral blood samples were taken at initial diagnosis, before any treatment was given. In addition, the study compared T-cell repertoires in thyroid tissue and in blood from six Graves' hyperthyroidism patients. The approximately 100 discovery patients were divided at random into training and test sets in a 7:3 ratio. Prospective prediction of ophthalmopathy was tested in an independent validation cohort of approximately 19 hyperthyroidism patients and some 17 patients who later progressed to ophthalmopathy. TCR V-J signatures able to tell the groups apart were searched for in a discovery cohort of approximately 95 patients, of whom fewer than 45 had Graves' ophthalmopathy and about 60 had stable Graves' hyperthyroidism. According to the paper, TCR Vbeta CDR3 sequencing was carried out on 120 to 150 peripheral blood samples, which came from 40 to 45 ophthalmopathy, under 80 hyperthyroidism and about 17 progressor patients. After blood sampling, hyperthyroidism patients were treated with methimazole at a starting dose of 30 mg daily, and ophthalmopathy patients were treated with high-dose intravenous methylprednisolone.

Amplification of TCR beta CDR3 regions was carried out from RNA transcripts. A first-round RT-PCR of the TCR CDR3 used the HTBI primer set with the Qiagen OneStep RT-PCR kit. Libraries were constructed in a second round of multiplex PCR, after which size selection and purification were carried out. Paired-end sequencing of the libraries was performed with 100 bp reads on an Illumina HiSeq2000. In the authors' own workflow: SOAPnuke was used to process the raw data, with reads discarded if the reads contained adapters or uncalled bases, had a mean Phred below 15, or lacked an exact constant-primer or identifier match. COPE v1.2.5 was used to merge high-quality paired reads, and clonotypes were defined as unique nucleotide sequences. MiTCR v1.1 was used to align the clonotypes against IMGT TRBV, TRBD and TRBJ reference segments. Analysis was restricted to V-J combinations with a frequency above 0.0001, which covered about 99% of repertoires. The TCS score was defined as F50 (clonal expansion) divided by E x V (chaos), with BLOSUM62-based TCRdist calculated between CDR3 peptides within each V-J. Welch's t-statistics and random forest reduced around 550 V-J features to roughly 13, which were used in a naive Bayes classifier (R e1071). Through fastp at Q25 and MiXCR, TCRdb rebuilt clones from the public reads, retaining in-frame beta chains. CDR3 protein sequences are deduplicated, and each keeps its most common genes and DNA. It is TCRdb's table, rather than the study itself, that gives the V and J calls and clone size. The sample table lists about 270,000 distinct CDR3 sequences, roughly 15% of them with a count of one. The ten largest clones represent about 33% of the sample.

The hyperthyroidism patients were between 18 and 65 years old and newly diagnosed, with a disease duration of less than 2 months. Any patient with an uncontrolled infection, another autoimmune disease, pregnancy or lactation was excluded. Diagnoses relied on clinical symptoms, serum thyroxine and TRAb, thyroid ultrasound and orbital computed tomography. Blood from progressor patients was drawn when they were first diagnosed with hyperthyroidism, before any ophthalmopathy symptoms appeared. Ficoll-Paque density gradient centrifugation was used to isolate PBMCs from approximately 11 ml of fresh peripheral blood. Progressor patients were initially diagnosed with Graves' hyperthyroidism and developed ophthalmopathy during follow-up. Trizol reagent was used to extract total RNA, and RNA quality was then checked on an Agilent 2100 Bioanalyzer. On the study overall, not on this receptor specifically: No statistical method was used to fix the sample size in advance, and group allocation was not hidden from the investigators. A model built on a 13 V-J signature distinguished ophthalmopathy from stable hyperthyroidism, reaching approximately 89% sensitivity and 81.08% specificity in cross-validation and 80%/75% in testing. In validation, the model predicted progression to ophthalmopathy with just under 71% sensitivity and less than 75% specificity, a median of around six months before onset. Most expanded thyroid clonotypes (frequency above 0.001) were also detected in blood, suggesting blood repertoires may reflect thyroid immune responses.

Via the germline V gene (reference sequence), CDR1 is PRHDT and CDR2 FYEKMQ. V is cut by 4 bases and J by 6 bases, and the space between the germline ends is 9 bases. From its cysteine to its phenylalanine, the CDR3 spans 13 amino acids. Just CDR3 DNA is preserved here, 39 bases in frame from base 1. This clonotype has only a few counts. Its antigen remains undetermined. There are no base qualities to consult, and no much larger clone falls within one base. Recombination joined TRBV13 with TRBJ1-4; the D gene identity is not certain. The TCR sequence derives from a woman aged 50 to 65 with Graves' hyperthyroidism that later progressed to Graves' ophthalmopathy. The sample comprised blood. The CDR3 region has the sequence CASSSATDEKLFF. The nucleotides are TGTGCCAGCAGCTCAGCTACGGATGAAAAACTGTTTTTT.